This T cell receptor beta chain appears in the sequencing data of a study of response to subunit inactivated influenza vaccine. Study-wide points: The authors suggested that few new T cells are recruited per seasonal influenza vaccination.

TCRdb reanalysed the RT-PCR reads using MiXCR and keeps one entry per CDR3 protein. In the table there are approximately 500,000 distinct CDR3 sequences, about an eighth of which are singletons. Trimming removed 0 bases at V and 3 bases at J, with 12 bases between. Germline values: CDR1 KGHSH, CDR2 LQKENI. This CDR3 region has 16 residues. In regard to this clonotype: Its antigen is unknown.

Sequenced here: PBMCs from blood, sampled 40 to 50 days after vaccination. This chain uses TRBV18 with TRBJ1-5; no firm D call. The clonotype originates from a man in his fifties or sixties who received an inactivated influenza vaccine. CDR3 residues: CASSPPGSLANQPQHF. As DNA, the CDR3 is TGTGCCAGCTCACCACCAGGCTCCCTTGCCAATCAGCCCCAGCATTTT. Full variable domain (outside the CDR3, taken from reference TRBV18 and TRBJ1-5): NAGVMQNPRHLVRRRGQEARLRCSPMKGHSHVYWYRQLPEEGLKFMVYLQKENIIDESGMPKERFSAEFPKEGPSILRIQQVVRGDSAAYFCASSPPGSLANQPQHFGDGTRLSIL.